These 27 T cell receptor beta chains were sequenced from one sample in a study of Graves' ophthalmopathy and Graves' hyperthyroidism. Amplification of TCR beta CDR3 regions used RNA transcripts. RT-PCR in the first round used HTBI primers; a second-round multiplex PCR followed. TCRdb reanalysed the multiplex PCR reads using MiXCR and keeps one entry per CDR3 protein. This table holds around 600,000 distinct CDR3 sequences, about two fifths found once. The sample comprised peripheral blood. These receptors originate from an adult man with Graves' ophthalmopathy.

Turning to this clonotype: This CDR3 fails to terminate in the conserved phenylalanine or tryptophan, so it likely reflects a read error. This chain links TRBV7-2 with TRBJ2-3; 13 bases fit TRBD2. The CDR3 has 17 residues. CDR1 is SGHTA and CDR2 is FQGNSA in the germline V gene. DNA of the CDR3: TGCGCCAGCAGCCTACGGACTAGCGGGAGTGGAGCAGATACGCAGTATTTG. Translated, it gives CASSLRTSGSGADTQYL.

The table lists this clonotype with many counts. The chain uses TRBV15 and TRBJ2-7; the D gene is possibly TRBD2 (6 bases). The CDR3 sequence is 14 residues long. Trimming removed 3 bases at V and 5 bases at J, with 14 bases between. Germline V gene sequence: CDR1 LNHNV, CDR2 YYDKDF (reference sequence). CDR3 sequence (DNA): TGTGCCACCAGCAGGGACGGAGGGACGGACGAGCAGTACTTC. It yields the protein CATSRDGGTDEQYF.

The V call is TRBV29-1, the J call TRBJ2-7; 9 nucleotides agree with TRBD1. Looked up from germline, CDR1 is SQVTM and CDR2 is ANQGSEA. The CDR3 loop spans 13 amino acids. With V trimmed by 5 bases and J by 5 bases, 7 bases remained unmatched. Written as DNA, the CDR3 is TGCAGCGTTACGGGACAGGGTGGCGACGAGCAGTACTTC. It translates to CSVTGQGGDEQYF.

The table lists this clonotype with many counts. This chain joins TRBV2 and TRBJ1-4, with D possibly matching TRBD1 (6 bases). Trimming took 8 bases from V and 0 from J, leaving 16 bases between them. There are 16 residues in the CDR3. CDR1 and CDR2 (germline): SNHLY, FYNNEI. This CDR3 is CASQRTALTTNEKLFF. The CDR3 DNA reads TGTGCCAGCCAGAGGACAGCCCTTACAACTAATGAAAAACTGTTTTTT.

This clonotype was recorded a few times. The chain recombines TRBV5-1 with TRBJ2-2; D perhaps matches TRBD1 (6 bases). Germline assignment: CDR1 SGHRS and CDR2 YFSETQ. The V end lost 7 bases, the J end lost 2 bases, and 18 bases lay between the germline ends. The CDR3 loop spans 16 amino acids. The CDR3, as DNA: TGCGCCAGCGGCTCTTACCACAGGGCCAACACCGGGGAGCTGTTTTTT. Protein product: CASGSYHRANTGELFF.

Here the CDR3 DNA reads TGTGCCAGCAGTGCTGGGCGGGAGGAGGGCTACACCTTC. Protein sequence: CASSAGREEGYTF. The chain couples TRBV25-1 to TRBJ1-2; D is undetermined. Trimming removed 4 bases at V and 8 bases at J, with 14 bases between. This CDR3 is 13 amino acids long. Germline V gene sequence: CDR1 MGHDK, CDR2 SYGVNS.

This clonotype was seen at least ten times. The chain couples TRBV24-1 to TRBJ2-7; perhaps TRBD2 as D (5 bases). This CDR3 comprises 9 residues. V lost 12 bases to trimming and J lost 7 bases, with 9 bases between them. Germline V CDR1 and CDR2: KGHDR, SFDVKD. CDR3 coding DNA: TGTGCCCTTCCGGGGGAGCAGTACTTC. It is translated as CALPGEQYF.

In its sample, this clonotype was seen many times. This chain joins TRBV5-8 and TRBJ2-7; D gene unclear. The length of the CDR3 is 12 residues. Germline V gene sequence: CDR1 SGHTS, CDR2 YDEGEE. The V end was cut by 3 bases, the J end by 2 bases, with 6 bases between. Here the CDR3 DNA reads TGTGCCAGCAGCTCAGTTACCTACGAGCAGTACTTC. Protein product: CASSSVTYEQYF.

Comment on this clonotype: The CDR3 does not close with the conserved phenylalanine or tryptophan, likely indicating a read error. The V gene is TRBV4-2, the J gene TRBJ2-7, with D hard to call. Germline CDR1 LGHNA, CDR2 YNFKEQ. The CDR3 has 15 residues. V was clipped by 0 bases and J by 2 bases, with 11 bases between them. The CDR3, as DNA: TGTGCCAGCAGCCAAGATACGTCCATAACCTACGAGCAGTACCTC. It yields the protein CASSQDTSITYEQYL.

As to this clonotype: This could be a read error, since a much larger clone is one nucleotide away. Since no conserved phenylalanine or tryptophan closes the CDR3, a read error is the likely cause. The gene calls are TRBV20-1 and TRBJ1-1; 9 bases are shared with TRBD1. V lost 3 bases to trimming and J lost 5 bases; unmatched junction nucleotides: 7. The CDR3 spans 14 residues. Germline V CDR1 and CDR2: DFQATT, SNEGSKA (reference sequence). As DNA, the CDR3 is TGCAGTGCTAGGACAGGGGGAGGAACAACTGAAGCTTTCCTT. Its translation is CSARTGGGTTEAFL.

This chain links TRBV2 with TRBJ1-2; no definite D call. The CDR3 consists of 14 residues. With 8 bases removed from V and 3 bases from J, the gap between germline ends came to 16 bases. Germline assignment: CDR1 SNHLY and CDR2 FYNNEI. CDR3 protein: CASEVGGSHYGYTF. CDR3 sequence (DNA): TGTGCCAGCGAGGTAGGAGGGAGTCACTATGGCTACACCTTC.

Details on this clonotype: Its ends do not fully match the called genes, so a read error is possible. J is TRBJ2-7 and V is TRBV7-2; D remains ambiguous. CDR3 length equals 14 residues. Germline loops: CDR1 SGHTA, CDR2 FQGNSA. Here the CDR3 DNA reads TGCGCCAGCAGCCAAGTCCGATTCGCCGGGGAGCAGTACTTC. Amino acid sequence: CASSQVRFAGEQYF.

V gene TRBV29-1 combines with J gene TRBJ2-3, with 8 bases lining up with TRBD2. This CDR3 spans 14 amino acids. V lost 5 bases, J lost 6 bases, and 10 bases stayed unmatched. Germline CDR1 and CDR2: SQVTM and ANQGSEA. The CDR3 sequence: CSVRGGLNPDTQYF. The CDR3 coding sequence is TGCAGCGTTCGGGGGGGCTTGAACCCGGATACGCAGTATTTT.

At least ten counts were recorded for this clonotype. The V call is TRBV2, the J call TRBJ2-7; D may correspond to TRBD1 or TRBD2 (6 bases each). V lost 7 bases and J 0 bases, leaving 10 bases between the germline ends. Germline V gives CDR1 SNHLY, CDR2 FYNNEI. The CDR3 totals 13 residues. The CDR3, as DNA: TGTGCCAGCAACGGGGGCTTCTCCTACGAGCAGTACTTC. This codes for CASNGGFSYEQYF.

The V call is TRBV9, the J call TRBJ1-2; TRBD1 matches 9 bases. Germline trimming cut 4 bases from V and 4 bases from J; bases unmatched to any gene: 8. Germline-derived CDR1 and CDR2 are SGDLS and YYNGEE. This CDR3 has 15 residues. CDR3 DNA: TGTGCCAGCAGCCCCTACAGGGGGCAGGCCTATGGCTACACCTTC. Translation gives CASSPYRGQAYGYTF.

This clonotype was counted a few times. A read error is possible here, since a much larger clone lies one base away. The chain carries TRBV10-3 and TRBJ1-2, with D unclear. CDR1 and CDR2 (germline): ENHRY, SYGVKD. V shed 3 bases and J shed 4 bases, with 9 bases lying between them. The CDR3 totals 13 residues. This chain's CDR3 is CAISEWTSYGYTF. Here the CDR3 DNA reads TGTGCCATCAGTGAATGGACCAGCTATGGCTACACCTTC.

This clonotype was picked up many times. The CDR3: CATSDPGPGETQYF. In DNA form, the CDR3 reads TGTGCCACCAGTGATCCCGGGCCTGGAGAGACCCAGTACTTC. This rearrangement joins TRBV24-1 to TRBJ2-5, with unresolved D. CDR1 and CDR2 from the germline V gene are KGHDR and SFDVKD. This CDR3 is 14 amino acids long. V shed 3 bases and J shed 4 bases, with 11 bases lying between them.

The chain joins TRBV5-1 to TRBJ2-2, with TRBD1 identical over 9 bases. The trim removed 0 bases at V and 3 bases at J, leaving 0 bases unmatched. The V gene's germline CDR1 is SGHRS and CDR2 YFSETQ. The CDR3 has 15 residues. In nucleotides, the CDR3 is TGCGCCAGCAGCTTGGGGGACAGGGACACCGGGGAGCTGTTTTTT. Translated, it gives CASSLGDRDTGELFF.

The V and J genes are TRBV6-4 and TRBJ2-7, with 10 bases that match TRBD1. The CDR3 is 15 amino acids. In germline, CDR1 is MRHNA, CDR2 SNTAGT. V dropped 8 bases and J dropped 2; count of bases not matched to a gene: 9. The CDR3 coding sequence is TGTGCCAGCTCCTCCTTTGGACAGGGGGCCTACGAGCAGTACTTC. Translated, it gives CASSSFGQGAYEQYF.

This clonotype was recorded at least ten times. V usage is TRBV24-1 and J usage is TRBJ2-7, with D perhaps TRBD1 or TRBD2 (6 bases each). CDR1 and CDR2 from the germline V gene are KGHDR and SFDVKD. The CDR3 is 14 residues long. Trimming took off 4 bases at V and 5 bases at J, with 14 bases between the two ends. The CDR3 here is CATSESTGGHEQYF. DNA for the CDR3: TGTGCCACCAGTGAATCAACTGGGGGGCACGAGCAGTACTTC.

Here the CDR3 reads CASSLAGARGGELFF. In nucleotides, the CDR3 is TGCGCCAGCAGCCTAGCGGGGGCCCGTGGCGGGGAGCTGTTTTTT. This chain joins TRBV5-1 and TRBJ2-2; 10 positions match TRBD2. J was trimmed by 7 bases and V by 4 bases; bases with no gene match: 7. Germline V lookup: CDR1 SGHRS, CDR2 YFSETQ. This CDR3 is 15 amino acids long.

This chain joins TRBV9 and TRBJ2-7, with TRBD2 matching 9 bases. The CDR3 length is 14 residues. The trim removed 7 bases at V and 2 bases at J, leaving 7 bases unmatched. The germline CDR1 and CDR2 sequences are SGDLS and YYNGEE. CDR3 sequence reads: CASSPGTSTYEQYF. In DNA form, the CDR3 reads TGTGCCAGCTCACCAGGGACTAGCACCTACGAGCAGTACTTC. Complete variable domain (other parts from reference TRBV9 and TRBJ2-7): DSGVTQTPKHLITATGQRVTLRCSPRSGDLSVYWYQQSLDQGLQFLIQYYNGEERAKGNILERFSAQQFPDLHSELNLSSLELGDSALYFCASSPGTSTYEQYFGPGTRLTVT.

The CDR3 here is CASSLERQGYSYEQYF. CDR3 in DNA: TGCGCCAGCAGCTTGGAGAGGCAGGGCTACTCCTACGAGCAGTACTTC. V is TRBV5-1 and J is TRBJ2-7; D is perhaps TRBD1 (5 bases). The CDR3 has 16 residues. CDR1 and CDR2 (germline): SGHRS, YFSETQ. Trimming removed 0 bases at V and 0 bases at J, with 13 bases between.

The V call is TRBV10-3, the J call TRBJ1-6; tentative D call: TRBD1 (5 bases). V was pared by 4 bases and J by 8 bases, with 12 bases between. This CDR3 contains 14 residues. CDR1 ENHRY and CDR2 SYGVKD come from the germline V gene. DNA of the CDR3: TGTGCCATCAGTGTTGAAACAGGACATTCACCCCTCCACTTT. Its translation is CAISVETGHSPLHF.

This clonotype was recorded many times. This chain connects TRBV7-2 to TRBJ2-5; D unclear. V shed 5 bases and J shed 2 bases, with 15 bases lying between them. CDR1 is SGHTA and CDR2 is FQGNSA in the germline V gene. The CDR3 length is 15 residues. CDR3 in DNA: TGTGCCAGCAGCGAAAGTTGGGGTCGGCAAGAGACCCAGTACTTC. This codes for CASSESWGRQETQYF.

This clonotype was detected only a few times. The V and J genes are TRBV25-1 and TRBJ1-4; 10 bases map to TRBD1. J lost 7 bases, V lost 8 bases, and 10 bases had no gene match. The CDR3 extends over 15 amino acids. Germline V gives CDR1 MGHDK, CDR2 SYGVNS. This CDR3 is CASSPSGQGTEKLFF. Here the CDR3 DNA reads TGTGCCAGCTCACCTTCGGGACAGGGGACTGAAAAACTGTTTTTT.

V usage is TRBV19 and J usage is TRBJ1-2, with a weak D call TRBD1 (6 bases). The CDR3 length is 15 residues. The germline V gene has CDR1 LNHDA and CDR2 SQIVND (reference sequence). V was pared by 8 bases and J by 5 bases, with 21 bases between. The CDR3 DNA reads as TGTGCCAGTGCCATAGCAAGGGGGGCTGGGTATGGCTACACCTTC. Amino acid sequence: CASAIARGAGYGYTF.